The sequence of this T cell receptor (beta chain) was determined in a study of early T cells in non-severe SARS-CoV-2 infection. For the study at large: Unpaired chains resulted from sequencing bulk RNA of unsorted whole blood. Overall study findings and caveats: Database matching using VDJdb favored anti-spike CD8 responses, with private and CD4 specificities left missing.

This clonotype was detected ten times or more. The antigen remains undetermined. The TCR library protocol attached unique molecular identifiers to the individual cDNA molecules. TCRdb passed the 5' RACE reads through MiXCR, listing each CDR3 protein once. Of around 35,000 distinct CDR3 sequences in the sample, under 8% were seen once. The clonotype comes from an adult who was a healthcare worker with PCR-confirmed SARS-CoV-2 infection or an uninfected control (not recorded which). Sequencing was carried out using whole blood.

This CDR3 is CASSRGQGNQPQHF. The CDR3 coding sequence is TGTGCCAGCAGTAGGGGACAGGGCAATCAGCCCCAGCATTTT. This chain links TRBV27 with TRBJ1-5; 8 positions agree with TRBD1. V dropped 5 bases and J dropped 2; count of bases not matched to a gene: 2. Germline CDR1 MNHEY, CDR2 SMNVEV (reference sequence). This CDR3 spans 14 amino acids.